These 4 T cell receptor beta chains were sequenced from one sample in a study of beta chain features in type 1 diabetes. What was sequenced were expressed TCRB transcripts, since all of the isolated RNA had been reverse transcribed. TCRdb's copy holds only in-frame clones and misses some; the assay was immunoSEQ multiplex PCR. The sample has 20,000 to 30,000 clones, about 69% seen once. These receptors' antigens are unknown. Study outcomes and limitations: There was a moderate but significant shortening of TCRB CDR3s in all four CD4+ subsets of Type 1 diabetes patients.

Sequencing was carried out using Tregs from blood. The receptor source for this set is a man in his late teens or twenties with type 1 diabetes.

This chain links TRBV11-2 with TRBJ2-2; 10 bases align to TRBD2. Germline trimming cut 5 bases from V and 6 bases from J; bases unmatched to any gene: 3. From germline, CDR1 is SGHAT and CDR2 FQNNGV. This CDR3 region has 14 residues. CDR3 sequence reads: CASSHGLAAGELFF. The CDR3 nucleotides are TGTGCCAGCAGCCATGGACTAGCGGCCGGGGAGCTGTTTTTT. Combining the CDR3 with reference TRBV11-2 and TRBJ2-2 gives the whole variable domain EAGVAQSPRYKIIEKRQSVAFWCNPISGHATLYWYQQILGQGPKLLIQFQNNGVVDDSQLPKDRFSAERLKGVDSTLKIQPAKLEDSAVYLCASSHGLAAGELFFGEGSRLTVL.

This chain links TRBV30 with TRBJ1-2; D is perhaps TRBD1 (6 bases). CDR1 and CDR2 (germline): GTSNPN, SVGIG (reference sequence). The CDR3 runs 15 residues. Trimming left V 2 bases short and J 0 bases short, with 13 bases between. CDR3 region: CAWSPPGGTNYGYTF. The CDR3 nucleotides read TGTGCCTGGAGTCCACCTGGGGGCACTAACTATGGCTACACCTTC.

Only a few counts were recorded for this clone. V and J are TRBV5-1 and TRBJ2-7; TRBD1 agrees at 7 bases. The CDR3 loop spans 15 amino acids. Germline assignment: CDR1 SGHRS and CDR2 YFSETQ. Trimming took 0 bases from V and 4 from J; bases not matched to a gene: 7. CDR3 in DNA: TGCGCCAGCAGCTTGGAAGGGGGCAACAGGTACGAGCAGTACTTC. Protein sequence: CASSLEGGNRYEQYF.

CDR3: CASSLGRGSSYEQYF. As DNA, the CDR3 is TGTGCCAGCAGCTTAGGGCGGGGATCCTCCTACGAGCAGTACTTC. The chain employs TRBV7-2 and TRBJ2-7, with a tentative D call TRBD2 (6 bases). Germline CDR1 is SGHTA and CDR2 is FQGNSA. This CDR3 has 15 amino acids. With 1 base removed from V and 0 bases from J, the gap between germline ends came to 10 bases.